The clone carrying this TCR beta chain was seen a single time. The antigen is undetermined. Some clones are missing from TCRdb's copy, which holds only in-frame ones; the method was immunoSEQ multiplex PCR. The sample gives tens of thousands of clones, roughly 88% of which show up once; about 15% is in the top ten. The data were taken from a study of T cell responses to AZD1222 COVID-19 vaccine. About the study: Whether given at about 4 or about 12 weeks, second doses were pooled.

CDR3 length: 14 residues. Germline V gives CDR1 SGHDT, CDR2 YYEEEE. Trimming took off 2 bases at V and 2 bases at J, with 11 bases between the two ends. Study outcomes and limitations: Spike-specific TCR breadth and depth went up after people got two AZD1222 doses. Nearly half of unique spike-specific TCRs reportedly avoided B.1.351 and B.1.1.7 mutated regions. White British people made up most donors, females outnumbered males, and clonal diversity was possibly underestimated.

Sequencing was performed on peripheral blood, taken on day 0 of AZD1222 vaccination. This clonotype was sampled from an adult in good health. V gene TRBV5-6 combines with J gene TRBJ2-7; TRBD2 is a possible D gene (5 bases). DNA of the CDR3: TGTGCCAGCAGCTTTGGCGGAGGAACCTACGAGCAGTACTTC. Translated, it gives CASSFGGGTYEQYF.